Sequencing of this TCR beta chain was carried out in a study of beta chain features in type 1 diabetes. Looking at the study overall: All samples together contributed around 98,000,000 sorted cells for examination. Whole-study findings and limits: Shortening of TCRB CDR3s, moderate but significant, appeared in all four CD4+ subsets of Type 1 diabetes patients. VDJ junctions in type 1 diabetes patients carried more deletions and fewer insertions. Shorter templates might be favored by PCR, equally in patients and controls.

The sequenced template was cDNA made from the entire isolated RNA. The data were produced by immunoSEQ multiplex PCR, yet TCRdb's version contains in-frame clones alone and is incomplete. Among 160,000 or so clones, approximately 8.7% were seen once, and the ten largest hold roughly 0.72%. Sampling consisted of one heparinised blood draw per donor, averaging approximately 120 mL. The CDR3 extends over 15 amino acids. V dropped 4 bases and J dropped 7 bases, with 16 bases sitting between them. Germline assignment: CDR1 SGHTA and CDR2 FQGNSA. A word on this clone: Its antigen remains unknown.

J is TRBJ2-2 and V is TRBV7-2, with D perhaps TRBD1 (6 bases). The source is a woman aged 25 to 39 with type 1 diabetes. The sample consisted of central memory CD4+ T cells from blood. The CDR3 sequence is CASSSLRGTGGELFF. The CDR3 DNA is TGTGCCAGCAGCTCCCTAAGGGGGACGGGCGGGGAGCTGTTTTTT.